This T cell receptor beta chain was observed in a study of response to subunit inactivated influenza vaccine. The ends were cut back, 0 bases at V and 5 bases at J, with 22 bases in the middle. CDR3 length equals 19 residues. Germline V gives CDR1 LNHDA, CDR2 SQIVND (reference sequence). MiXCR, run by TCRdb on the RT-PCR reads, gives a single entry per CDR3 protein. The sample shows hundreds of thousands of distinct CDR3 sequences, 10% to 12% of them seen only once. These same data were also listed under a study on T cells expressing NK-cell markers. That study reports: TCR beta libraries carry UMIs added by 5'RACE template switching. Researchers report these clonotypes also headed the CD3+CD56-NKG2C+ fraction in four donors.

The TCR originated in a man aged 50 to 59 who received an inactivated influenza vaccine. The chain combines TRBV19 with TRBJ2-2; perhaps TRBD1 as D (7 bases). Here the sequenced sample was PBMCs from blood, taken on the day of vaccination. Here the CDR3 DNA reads TGTGCCAGTAGTATAGATCCAGGGTGGCGGGACAGAGAAACCGGGGAGCTGTTTTTT. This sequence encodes CASSIDPGWRDRETGELFF.